Below, one T cell receptor (beta chain) is given with its context. As originally analysed: Reference gene primer amplification gave estimated nucleated cell counts. The data were produced by immunoSEQ multiplex PCR, yet TCRdb's version contains in-frame clones alone and is incomplete. V and J calls plus clone size are reproduced from that table; the DNA served to infer D and trimming. The sample includes over 400,000 clones, about 89% of them seen just once. These data come from a study of blood T cell repertoires in COVID-19. For the study at large: Whether acute or convalescent, the COVID-19 samples came from the United States, Italy and Spain. T cells, B-cell-depleted T cells, or PBMCs supplied cDNA or gDNA.

It was during active infection that Seattle patients were enrolled and then longitudinally followed. Trimming shortened V by 2 bases and J by 0 bases, and 7 bases separated the two germline ends. CDR1 is SGHRS and CDR2 is YFSETQ in the germline V gene. The CDR3 is 14 amino acids. This rearrangement joins TRBV5-1 to TRBJ2-3, with a tentative D call TRBD2 (5 bases). This receptor was obtained from a woman aged 45-65 years with COVID-19, enrolled during active disease. Sequenced: peripheral blood. The CDR3 protein is CASSFEGSTDTQYF. In DNA, the CDR3 is TGCGCCAGCAGCTTTGAGGGAAGCACAGATACGCAGTATTTT.